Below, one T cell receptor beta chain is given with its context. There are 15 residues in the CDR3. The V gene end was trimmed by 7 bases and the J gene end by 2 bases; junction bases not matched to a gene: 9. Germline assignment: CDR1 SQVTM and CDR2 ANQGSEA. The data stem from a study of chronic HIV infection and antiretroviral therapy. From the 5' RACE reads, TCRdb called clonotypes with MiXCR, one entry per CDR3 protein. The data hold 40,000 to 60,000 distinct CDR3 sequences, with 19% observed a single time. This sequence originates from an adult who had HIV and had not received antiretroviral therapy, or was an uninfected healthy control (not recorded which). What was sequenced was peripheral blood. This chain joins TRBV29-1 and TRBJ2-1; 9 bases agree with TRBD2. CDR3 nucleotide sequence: TGCAGCGCCCAAACTAGCGGGCCGGCCTACAATGAGCAGTTCTTC. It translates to CSAQTSGPAYNEQFF.